The next 25 T cell receptor beta chains were all read from a single sample in a study of blood T cell repertoires in COVID-19. Sequenced by immunoSEQ multiplex PCR; TCRdb stores in-frame clones only, minus some. The table lists about 21,000 clones, about four fifths of them singletons, with 6.5% to 8% in the top ten. The sequenced material came from peripheral blood. Receptor source: a human donor in a cohort sampled during active COVID-19.

This chain connects TRBV29-1 to TRBJ1-1; the match to TRBD1 covers 7 bases. Per the germline V gene, CDR1 is SQVTM and CDR2 is ANQGSEA. This CDR3 is built from 11 residues. The V and J ends lost 6 bases and 9 bases, in that order; junction bases with no gene match: 7. In DNA form, the CDR3 reads TGCAGCGTGCCTAGGGACAGTAAAGCTTTCTTT. This sequence encodes CSVPRDSKAFF.

V and J are TRBV14 and TRBJ2-3, with 7 bases lining up with TRBD2. The CDR3 loop spans 16 amino acids. V trimming: 4 bases; J trimming: 1 base; junction bases outside the gene matches: 8. Germline values: CDR1 SGHDN, CDR2 FVKESK. The CDR3 DNA follows: TGTGCCAGCAGCCGTAAACGGGGGGAACGCACAGATACGCAGTATTTT. Its protein product is CASSRKRGERTDTQYF.

V gene TRBV4-2 combines with J gene TRBJ1-5; 8 positions match TRBD1. The germline CDR1 and CDR2 sequences are LGHNA and YNFKEQ. V gave up 4 bases and J gave up 6 bases; unmatched junction bases: 14. The CDR3 contains 17 residues. The CDR3 sequence: CASSPPSFGQGSQPQHF. CDR3 coding DNA: TGTGCCAGCAGCCCCCCTAGCTTCGGACAGGGATCTCAGCCCCAGCATTTT.

The chain has TRBV18 and TRBJ2-5; D not resolved. The germline CDR1 and CDR2 sequences are KGHSH and LQKENI. Trimming removed 3 bases at V and 2 bases at J, with 10 bases between. The CDR3 consists of 14 residues. CDR3 sequence: CASSPSPRQETQYF. CDR3 bases: TGTGCCAGCTCACCGTCGCCCAGACAAGAGACCCAGTACTTC.

V gene TRBV18 combines with J gene TRBJ2-5; TRBD1 matches at 11 bases. CDR1 and CDR2 from the germline V gene are KGHSH and LQKENI. The CDR3 has 17 residues. V shed 0 bases and J 5 bases; nucleotides not matched to a gene: 8. Here the CDR3 DNA reads TGTGCCAGCTCACCACCTTCGGGACAGGGGGTACGGGAGACCCAGTACTTC. This codes for CASSPPSGQGVRETQYF. Variable domain in full (rest from reference TRBV18 and TRBJ2-5): NAGVMQNPRHLVRRRGQEARLRCSPMKGHSHVYWYRQLPEEGLKFMVYLQKENIIDESGMPKERFSAEFPKEGPSILRIQQVVRGDSAAYFCASSPPSGQGVRETQYFGPGTRLLVL.

CDR3 sequence: CASSLLRGLTTSGANVLTF. The CDR3 DNA reads as TGTGCCAGCAGCTTATTACGGGGACTTACGACCTCTGGGGCCAACGTCCTGACTTTC. The V gene is TRBV7-2, the J gene TRBJ2-6; D is perhaps TRBD2 (6 bases). With 2 bases removed from V and 0 bases from J, the gap between germline ends came to 17 bases. The length of the CDR3 is 19 residues. Germline assignment: CDR1 SGHTA and CDR2 FQGNSA.

The chain combines TRBV29-1 with TRBJ1-2, with 7 bases lining up with TRBD1. Germline lookup yields CDR1 SQVTM and CDR2 ANQGSEA. This CDR3 has 14 amino acids. Trimming took 6 bases from V and 8 from J; bases not matched to a gene: 15. CDR3 DNA: TGCAGCGTCGGTACAACCGGGACAGCCGACGGCTACACCTTC. Protein sequence: CSVGTTGTADGYTF.

The chain joins TRBV9 to TRBJ2-7, with TRBD1 identical over 7 bases. The CDR3 loop spans 15 amino acids. The V segment lost 0 bases and the J segment 2 bases; nucleotides outside the gene matches: 5. CDR1 and CDR2 (germline): SGDLS, YYNGEE. The CDR3 nucleotides are TGTGCCAGCAGCGTAGAAGCGCAGGGGGCCTACGAGCAGTACTTC. Its protein is CASSVEAQGAYEQYF.

J is TRBJ1-3 and V is TRBV10-3, with 8 bases that match TRBD1. V lost 7 bases, J lost 7 bases, and 9 bases stayed unmatched. CDR3 length: 14 residues. The V gene's germline CDR1 is ENHRY and CDR2 SYGVKD. The CDR3 sequence is CAIMGTGSRNTIYF. CDR3 nucleotide sequence: TGTGCCATCATGGGGACAGGTTCACGGAACACCATATATTTT.

This chain connects TRBV6-5 to TRBJ1-3, with 9 positions matching TRBD1. CDR1 and CDR2 from the germline V gene are MNHEY and SVGAGI. V shed 5 bases, J shed 4 bases, and the junction held 6 bases outside the gene matches. CDR3 size: 15 residues. The CDR3 spells CASSPQGARGNTIYF. CDR3 nucleotide sequence: TGTGCCAGCAGTCCACAGGGGGCGAGGGGAAACACCATATATTTT.

This clone was observed a few times. The chain recombines TRBV5-4 with TRBJ1-2; a weak D match, TRBD1 (6 bases). Germline V gives CDR1 SGHNT, CDR2 YYREEE (reference sequence). V lost 4 bases to trimming and J lost 5 bases, with 24 bases between them. The CDR3 extends over 17 amino acids. The CDR3 DNA sequence: TGTGCCAGCAGCGACCCCGAGAGGGGACACAGGGTTTATGGCTACACCTTC. Translation: CASSDPERGHRVYGYTF.

The chain couples TRBV5-1 to TRBJ2-3; 7 bases fit TRBD2. Germline CDR1 SGHRS, CDR2 YFSETQ. CDR3 length: 17 amino acids. The junction had 13 bases not matched to a gene; V was cut back by 3 bases and J by 3 bases. CDR3 amino acids: CASSWRTSRGYTDTQYF. In DNA form, the CDR3 reads TGCGCCAGCAGCTGGAGGACTAGTCGGGGGTATACAGATACGCAGTATTTT.

The chain carries TRBV10-1 and TRBJ1-2; D uncertain. V was pared by 0 bases and J by 3 bases, with 5 bases between. Per the germline V gene, CDR1 is WNHNN and CDR2 is SYGVQD (reference sequence). CDR3 length: 13 residues. The CDR3 DNA sequence: TGCGCCAGCAGTGAGTCGACATACTATGGCTACACCTTC. It encodes CASSESTYYGYTF.

The rearrangement links TRBV5-4 to TRBJ2-7; TRBD2 aligns across 11 bases. The CDR3 totals 15 residues. With 4 bases clipped from V and 3 bases from J, the junction kept 6 bases outside the gene matches. In germline, CDR1 is SGHNT, CDR2 YYREEE (reference sequence). In DNA, the CDR3 is TGTGCCAGCAGCCCGACTAGCGGGGCGCGCTACGAGCAGTACTTC. Protein product: CASSPTSGARYEQYF. Supplemented by reference TRBV5-4 and TRBJ2-7, the full variable domain reads ETGVTQSPTHLIKTRGQQVTLRCSSQSGHNTVSWYQQALGQGPQFIFQYYREEENGRGNFPPRFSGLQFPNYSSELNVNALELDDSALYLCASSPTSGARYEQYFGPGTRLTVT.

J is TRBJ1-2 and V is TRBV19, with D possibly matching TRBD1 (6 bases). The CDR3 runs 14 residues. The germline CDR1 and CDR2 sequences are LNHDA and SQIVND (reference sequence). Between the trimmed V and J ends, which lost 7 bases and 3 bases, there was a span of 15 bases. CDR3 region: CASIHNKGDYGYTF. In DNA form, the CDR3 reads TGTGCCAGTATTCACAACAAGGGGGACTATGGCTACACCTTC.

This clone is a singleton in its sample. The chain is built from TRBV5-1 and TRBJ2-1; 10 nucleotides agree with TRBD1. V lost 4 bases and J lost 4; bases outside the gene matches: 5. The germline V gene has CDR1 SGHRS and CDR2 YFSETQ. CDR3 length equals 15 residues. The CDR3 sequence: CASSVGTGVYNEQFF. The CDR3 bases are TGCGCCAGCAGCGTCGGGACAGGGGTATACAATGAGCAGTTCTTC.

J is TRBJ2-1 and V is TRBV14, with 8 bases lining up with TRBD2. Germline assignment: CDR1 SGHDN and CDR2 FVKESK. CDR3 length: 15 residues. After removal of 4 bases from V and 5 bases from J, the junction contained 7 bases not matched to a gene. CDR3 in amino acids: CASSRRVAGHNEQFF. The DNA for the CDR3 is TGTGCCAGCAGCCGCAGGGTAGCGGGGCACAATGAGCAGTTCTTC. Using reference TRBV14 and TRBJ2-1 for the parts outside the CDR3, the full variable domain is EAGVTQFPSHSVIEKGQTVTLRCDPISGHDNLYWYRRVMGKEIKFLLHFVKESKQDESGMPNNRFLAERTGGTYSTLKVQPAELEDSGVYFCASSRRVAGHNEQFFGPGTRLTVL.

This chain links TRBV28 with TRBJ1-2; a possible D gene is TRBD1 (5 bases). The CDR3 extends over 16 amino acids. Germline assignment: CDR1 MDHEN and CDR2 SYDVKM. The V end was cut by 4 bases, the J end by 7 bases, with 22 bases between. The CDR3 loop reads CASSYNQLGQLGGYTF. CDR3 DNA: TGTGCCAGCAGTTACAACCAATTAGGACAATTGGGTGGCTACACCTTC.

This clone was counted only a few times. The V and J genes are TRBV2 and TRBJ2-7; weak D call: TRBD1 (6 bases). Germline loops: CDR1 SNHLY, CDR2 FYNNEI. The CDR3 runs to 16 residues. Trimming shortened V by 6 bases and J by 3 bases, and 21 bases separated the two germline ends. CDR3 loop: CASRERLRDTSYEQYF. CDR3 nucleotides: TGTGCCAGCAGGGAAAGACTCCGGGACACAAGCTACGAGCAGTACTTC.

This clone was found once. The rearrangement joins TRBV18 to TRBJ2-2; D remains unclear. Trimming took off 8 bases at V and 1 base at J, with 14 bases between the two ends. This CDR3 region has 15 residues. Germline CDR1 reads KGHSH; CDR2 reads LQKENI. In nucleotides, the CDR3 is TGTGCCAGCACGGCTCACCCGGGGAACACCGGGGAGCTGTTTTTT. It translates to CASTAHPGNTGELFF.

The rearrangement links TRBV7-3 to TRBJ2-1, with 11 bases identical to TRBD2. The CDR3 contains 14 residues. V lost 5 bases to trimming and J lost 6 bases; unmatched junction nucleotides: 3. The germline V gene encodes CDR1 SGHTA and CDR2 FQGTGA. CDR3 nucleotide sequence: TGTGCCAGCAGCGTAGCGGGGGGGCCCAATGAGCAGTTCTTC. It specifies CASSVAGGPNEQFF.

The chain uses TRBV9 and TRBJ1-3; no clear D. The V end was cut by 4 bases, the J end by 2 bases, with 16 bases between. CDR3 length: 16 residues. The germline CDR1 and CDR2 sequences are SGDLS and YYNGEE. The CDR3 loop is CASSPRTGRAGNTIYF. The DNA for the CDR3 is TGTGCCAGCAGCCCGAGGACGGGGAGAGCTGGAAACACCATATATTTT.

The J gene is TRBJ2-5, the V gene TRBV11-2; D not resolved. Germline V gene data show CDR1 as SGHAT and CDR2 as FQNNGV. V was pared by 5 bases and J by 3 bases, with 4 bases between. The CDR3 extends over 11 amino acids. This chain's CDR3 is CASSPEETQYF. CDR3 nucleotide sequence: TGTGCCAGCAGCCCGGAAGAGACCCAGTACTTC.

The V call is TRBV7-2, the J call TRBJ1-1, with TRBD1 matching 11 bases. The CDR3 spans 17 residues. After removal of 5 bases from V and 11 bases from J, the junction contained 19 bases not matched to a gene. Germline values: CDR1 SGHTA, CDR2 FQGNSA. CDR3 nucleotide sequence: TGTGCCAGCAGCACCCTAAAGCCGGGACAGGGGGGATTGAATGCTTTCTTT. Its protein product is CASSTLKPGQGGLNAFF. Together with reference TRBV7-2 and TRBJ1-1, the CDR3 gives the full variable domain: GAGVSQSPSNKVTEKGKDVELRCDPISGHTALYWYRQSLGQGLEFLIYFQGNSAPDKSGLPSDRFSAERTGGSVSTLTIQRTQQEDSAVYLCASSTLKPGQGGLNAFFGQGTRLTVV.

This clone was detected only once. The CDR3 nucleotides are TGTGCCAGCAGTGAGGTCCGACAGGTGTCGAACACCGGGGAGCTGTTTTTT. Residues: CASSEVRQVSNTGELFF. V and J are TRBV2 and TRBJ2-2; possibly TRBD1 for D (6 bases). The CDR3 is 17 residues long. V was cut by 3 bases and J by 0 bases, with 14 bases left in between. Germline lookup yields CDR1 SNHLY and CDR2 FYNNEI.